This T cell receptor beta chain was captured by sequencing in a study of T cells in Graves' hyperthyroidism and ophthalmopathy. Study background: Peripheral blood specimens were obtained at initial diagnosis, prior to any treatment. The study's findings and limits: Blood shared most expanded thyroid clonotypes above 0.001. Ophthalmopathy was distinguished from stable hyperthyroidism by 13 V-J signatures.

This clonotype was counted at least ten times. Its target is unknown. RNA transcripts yielded amplified TCR beta CDR3 regions. A set of HTBI primers served as the primers for a first-round RT-PCR of the TCR CDR3. TCRdb itself ran the multiplex PCR reads through MiXCR, one entry per CDR3 protein. The table has a few hundred thousand distinct CDR3 sequences, roughly 20% seen once. Per germline, CDR1 DFQATT and CDR2 SNEGSKA (reference sequence). V lost 3 bases to trimming and J lost 7 bases, with 10 bases between them. The CDR3 is 12 residues long. Source material: blood. The rearrangement uses TRBV20-1 and TRBJ1-5; D uncertain. This clonotype originated in a woman aged 40 to 50 with Graves' ophthalmopathy. The CDR3 reads CSARGTSQPQHF. The DNA for the CDR3 is TGCAGTGCTAGGGGTACGTCCCAGCCCCAGCATTTT.